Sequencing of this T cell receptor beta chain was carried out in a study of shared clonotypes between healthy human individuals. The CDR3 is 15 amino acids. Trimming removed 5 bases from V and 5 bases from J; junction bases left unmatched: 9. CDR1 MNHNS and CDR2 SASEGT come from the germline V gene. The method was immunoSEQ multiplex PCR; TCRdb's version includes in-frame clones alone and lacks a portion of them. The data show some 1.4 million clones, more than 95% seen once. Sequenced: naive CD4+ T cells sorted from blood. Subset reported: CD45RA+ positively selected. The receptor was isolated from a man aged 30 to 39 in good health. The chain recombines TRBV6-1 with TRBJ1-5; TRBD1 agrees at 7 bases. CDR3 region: CASSTNRGPDQPQHF. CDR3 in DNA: TGTGCCAGCAGTACAAACAGGGGTCCGGATCAGCCCCAGCATTTT.